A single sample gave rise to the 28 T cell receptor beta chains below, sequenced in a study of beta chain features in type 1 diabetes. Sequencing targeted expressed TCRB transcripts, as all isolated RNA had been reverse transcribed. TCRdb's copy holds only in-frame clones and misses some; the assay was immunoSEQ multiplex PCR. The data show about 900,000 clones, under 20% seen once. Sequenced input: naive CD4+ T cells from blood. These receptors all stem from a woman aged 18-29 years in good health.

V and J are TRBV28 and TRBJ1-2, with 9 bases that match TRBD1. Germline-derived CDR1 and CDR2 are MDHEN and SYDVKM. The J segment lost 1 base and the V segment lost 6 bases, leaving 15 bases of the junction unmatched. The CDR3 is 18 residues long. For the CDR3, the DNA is TGTGCCAGCAGGCCACACGGGCTGGGACAGGGAAATAACTATGGCTACACCTTC. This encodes CASRPHGLGQGNNYGYTF.

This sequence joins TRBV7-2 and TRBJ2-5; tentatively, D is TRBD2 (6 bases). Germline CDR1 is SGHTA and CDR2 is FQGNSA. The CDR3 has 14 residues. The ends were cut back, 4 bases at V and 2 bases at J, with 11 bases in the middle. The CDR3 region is CASSWSGSQETQYF. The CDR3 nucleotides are TGTGCCAGCAGCTGGTCCGGGAGTCAAGAGACCCAGTACTTC. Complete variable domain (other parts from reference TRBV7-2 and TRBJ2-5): GAGVSQSPSNKVTEKGKDVELRCDPISGHTALYWYRQSLGQGLEFLIYFQGNSAPDKSGLPSDRFSAERTGGSVSTLTIQRTQQEDSAVYLCASSWSGSQETQYFGPGTRLLVL.

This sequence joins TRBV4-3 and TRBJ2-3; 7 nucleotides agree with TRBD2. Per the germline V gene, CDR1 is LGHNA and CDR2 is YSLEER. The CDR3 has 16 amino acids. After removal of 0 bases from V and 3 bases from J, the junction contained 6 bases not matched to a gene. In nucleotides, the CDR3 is TGCGCCAGCAGCCAAGATGTCGGCGGGAGTACAGATACGCAGTATTTT. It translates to CASSQDVGGSTDTQYF.

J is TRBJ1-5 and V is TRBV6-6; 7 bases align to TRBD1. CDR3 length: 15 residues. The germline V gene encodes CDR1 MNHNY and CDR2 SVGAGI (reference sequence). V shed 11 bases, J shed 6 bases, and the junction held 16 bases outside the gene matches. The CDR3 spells CAHPLDRLVRQPQHF. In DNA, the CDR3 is TGTGCCCACCCTCTGGACAGGTTGGTTCGTCAGCCCCAGCATTTT.

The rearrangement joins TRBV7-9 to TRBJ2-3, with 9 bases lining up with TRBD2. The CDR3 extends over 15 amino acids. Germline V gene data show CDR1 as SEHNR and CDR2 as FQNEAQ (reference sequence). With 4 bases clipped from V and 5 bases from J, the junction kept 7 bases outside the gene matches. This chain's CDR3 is CASSSDSGSRDTQYF. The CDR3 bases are TGTGCCAGCAGCTCCGATAGCGGGAGTAGAGATACGCAGTATTTT.

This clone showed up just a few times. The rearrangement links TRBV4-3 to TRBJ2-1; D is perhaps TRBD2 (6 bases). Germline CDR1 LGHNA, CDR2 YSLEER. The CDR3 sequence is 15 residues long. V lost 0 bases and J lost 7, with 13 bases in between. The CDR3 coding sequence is TGCGCCAGCAGCCAAGAGCCGACTAGTCGGAATGAGCAGTTCTTC. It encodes CASSQEPTSRNEQFF.

CDR3 sequence: CASSVVENYGYTF. The CDR3 DNA reads as TGTGCCAGCTCGGTAGTGGAAAACTATGGCTACACCTTC. The chain joins TRBV28 to TRBJ1-2; D not certain. V was trimmed by 8 bases and J by 2 bases, leaving 12 bases between them. The CDR3 length is 13 residues. In germline, CDR1 is MDHEN, CDR2 SYDVKM.

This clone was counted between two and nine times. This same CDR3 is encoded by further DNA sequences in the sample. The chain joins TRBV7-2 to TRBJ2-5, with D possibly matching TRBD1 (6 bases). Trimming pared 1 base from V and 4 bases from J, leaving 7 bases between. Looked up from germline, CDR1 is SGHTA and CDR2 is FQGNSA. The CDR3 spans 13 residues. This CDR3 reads CASSLVTGETQYF. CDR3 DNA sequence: TGTGCCAGCAGCTTAGTGACAGGAGAGACCCAGTACTTC. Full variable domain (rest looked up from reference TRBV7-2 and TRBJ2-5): GAGVSQSPSNKVTEKGKDVELRCDPISGHTALYWYRQSLGQGLEFLIYFQGNSAPDKSGLPSDRFSAERTGGSVSTLTIQRTQQEDSAVYLCASSLVTGETQYFGPGTRLLVL.

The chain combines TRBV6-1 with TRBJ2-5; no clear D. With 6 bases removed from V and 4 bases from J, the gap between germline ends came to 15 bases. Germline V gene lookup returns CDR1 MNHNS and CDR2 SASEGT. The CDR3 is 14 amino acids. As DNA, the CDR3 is TGTGCCAGCAGAGACGGTGGTTCGGCAGAGACCCAGTACTTC. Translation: CASRDGGSAETQYF.

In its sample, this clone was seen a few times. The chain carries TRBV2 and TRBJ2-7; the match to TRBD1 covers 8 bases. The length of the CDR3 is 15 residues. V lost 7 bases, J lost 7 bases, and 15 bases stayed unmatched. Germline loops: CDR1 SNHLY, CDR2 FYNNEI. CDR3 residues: CASTFRGRVGIEQYF. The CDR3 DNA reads TGTGCCAGCACTTTCAGGGGGCGAGTTGGCATTGAGCAGTACTTC.

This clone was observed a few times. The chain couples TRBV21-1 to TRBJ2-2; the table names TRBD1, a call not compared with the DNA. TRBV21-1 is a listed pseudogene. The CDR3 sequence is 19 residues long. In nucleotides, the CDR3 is TGTGCCAGCAGCAAAGTGGGGTTACGAGGACAGGGGGCTCCCGGGGAGCTGTTTTTT. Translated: CASSKVGLRGQGAPGELFF.

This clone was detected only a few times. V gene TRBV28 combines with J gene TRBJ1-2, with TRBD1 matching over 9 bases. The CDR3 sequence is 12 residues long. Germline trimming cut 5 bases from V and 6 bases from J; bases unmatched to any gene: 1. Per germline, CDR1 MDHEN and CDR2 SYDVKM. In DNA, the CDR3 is TGTGCCAGCAGTCGGACAGGGGATGGCTACACCTTC. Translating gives CASSRTGDGYTF.

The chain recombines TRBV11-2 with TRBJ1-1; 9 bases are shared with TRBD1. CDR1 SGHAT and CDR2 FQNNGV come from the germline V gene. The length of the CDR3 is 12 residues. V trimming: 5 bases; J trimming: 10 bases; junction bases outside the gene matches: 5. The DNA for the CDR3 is TGTGCCAGCAGCACCTACAGGGGGCCAGCTTTCTTT. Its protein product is CASSTYRGPAFF.

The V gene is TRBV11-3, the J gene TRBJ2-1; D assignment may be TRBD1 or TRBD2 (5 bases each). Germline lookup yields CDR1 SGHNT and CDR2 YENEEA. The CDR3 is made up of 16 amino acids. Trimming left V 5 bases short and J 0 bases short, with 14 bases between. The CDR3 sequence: CASSKGTGTSYNEQFF. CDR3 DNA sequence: TGTGCCAGCAGCAAGGGCACGGGGACCTCCTACAATGAGCAGTTCTTC.

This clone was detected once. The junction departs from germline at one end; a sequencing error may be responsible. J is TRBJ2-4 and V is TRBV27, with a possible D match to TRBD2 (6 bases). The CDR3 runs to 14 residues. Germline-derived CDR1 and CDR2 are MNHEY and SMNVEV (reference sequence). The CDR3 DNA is TGTGCCAACAGTTTTGGCGGGGTCAAAAACATTCAGTACTTC. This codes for CANSFGGVKNIQYF.

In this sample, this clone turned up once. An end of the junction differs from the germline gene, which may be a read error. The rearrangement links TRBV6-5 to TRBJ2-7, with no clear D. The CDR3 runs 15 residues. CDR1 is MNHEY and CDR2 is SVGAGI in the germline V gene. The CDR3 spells CASSFGPPGLYEQYF. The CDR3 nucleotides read TGTGCCAGCAGTTTTGGGCCCCCGGGCCTCTACGAGCAATACTTC.

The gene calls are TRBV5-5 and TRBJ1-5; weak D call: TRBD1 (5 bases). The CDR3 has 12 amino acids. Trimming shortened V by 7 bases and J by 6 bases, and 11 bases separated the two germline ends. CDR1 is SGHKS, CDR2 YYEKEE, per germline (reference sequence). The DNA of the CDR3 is TGTGCCAGCTCAGGGTTAGGTCAGCCCCAGCATTTT. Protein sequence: CASSGLGQPQHF.

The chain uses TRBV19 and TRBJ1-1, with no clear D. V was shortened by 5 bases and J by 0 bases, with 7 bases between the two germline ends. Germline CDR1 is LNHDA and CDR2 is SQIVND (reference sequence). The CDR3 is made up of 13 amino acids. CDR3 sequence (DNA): TGTGCCAGTAGTTCGAGCATGAACACTGAAGCTTTCTTT. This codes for CASSSSMNTEAFF.

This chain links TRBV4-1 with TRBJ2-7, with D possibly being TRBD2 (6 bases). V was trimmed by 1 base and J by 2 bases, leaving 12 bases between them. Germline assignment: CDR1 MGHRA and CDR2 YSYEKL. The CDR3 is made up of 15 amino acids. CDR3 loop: CASSQAQGGPYEQYF. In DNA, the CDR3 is TGCGCCAGCAGCCAAGCTCAGGGAGGACCCTACGAGCAGTACTTC.

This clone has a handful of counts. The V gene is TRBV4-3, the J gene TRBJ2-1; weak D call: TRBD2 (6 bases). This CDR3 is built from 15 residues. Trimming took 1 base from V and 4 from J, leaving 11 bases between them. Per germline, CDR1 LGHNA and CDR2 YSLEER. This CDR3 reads CASSQGRDWYNEQFF. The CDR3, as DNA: TGCGCCAGCAGCCAAGGACGGGACTGGTACAATGAGCAGTTCTTC.

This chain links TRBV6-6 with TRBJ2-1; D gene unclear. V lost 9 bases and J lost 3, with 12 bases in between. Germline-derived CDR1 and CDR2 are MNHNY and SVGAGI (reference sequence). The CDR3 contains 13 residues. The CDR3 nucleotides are TGTGCCAGTCAATTAGTTAGCTACAATGAGCAGTTCTTC. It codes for CASQLVSYNEQFF.

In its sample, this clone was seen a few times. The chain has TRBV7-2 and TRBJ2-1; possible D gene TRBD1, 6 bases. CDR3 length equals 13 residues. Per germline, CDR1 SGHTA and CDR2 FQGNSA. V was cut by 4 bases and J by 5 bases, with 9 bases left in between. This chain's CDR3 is CASSSQGNNEQFF. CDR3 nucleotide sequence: TGTGCCAGCAGCTCACAGGGCAACAATGAGCAGTTCTTC.

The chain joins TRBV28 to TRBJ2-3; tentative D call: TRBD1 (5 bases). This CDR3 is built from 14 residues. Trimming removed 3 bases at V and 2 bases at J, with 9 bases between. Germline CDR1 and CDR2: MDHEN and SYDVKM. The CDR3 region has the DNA TGTGCCAGCAGTTTGGGGCCCAACACAGATACGCAGTATTTT. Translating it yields CASSLGPNTDTQYF.

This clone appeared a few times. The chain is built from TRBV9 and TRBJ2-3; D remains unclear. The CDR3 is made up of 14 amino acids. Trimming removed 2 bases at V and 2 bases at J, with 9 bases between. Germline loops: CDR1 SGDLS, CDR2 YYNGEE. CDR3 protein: CASSVGPTTDTQYF. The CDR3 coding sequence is TGTGCCAGCAGCGTGGGCCCGACCACAGATACGCAGTATTTT.

CDR3 sequence reads: CASRDSSLGYTF. DNA of the CDR3: TGTGCCAGCAGGGACAGTTCATTGGGCTACACCTTC. The chain couples TRBV28 to TRBJ1-2; possibly TRBD1 for D (6 bases). Deletions cut 6 bases from V and 8 bases from J, with 13 bases between. The CDR3 is 12 residues long. Germline V lookup: CDR1 MDHEN, CDR2 SYDVKM.

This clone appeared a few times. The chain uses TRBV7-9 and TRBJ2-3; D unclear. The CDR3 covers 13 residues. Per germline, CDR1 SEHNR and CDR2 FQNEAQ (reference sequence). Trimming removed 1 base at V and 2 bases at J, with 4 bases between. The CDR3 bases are TGTGCCAGCAGCTTAGACTTCACAGATACGCAGTATTTT. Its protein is CASSLDFTDTQYF.

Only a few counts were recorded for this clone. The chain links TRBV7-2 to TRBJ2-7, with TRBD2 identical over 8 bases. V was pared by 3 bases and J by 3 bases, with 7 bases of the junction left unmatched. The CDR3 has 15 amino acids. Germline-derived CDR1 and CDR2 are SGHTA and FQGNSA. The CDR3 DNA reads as TGTGCCAGCAGCTTTAGCGGGGAGGTGGTCTACGAGCAGTACTTC. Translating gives CASSFSGEVVYEQYF.

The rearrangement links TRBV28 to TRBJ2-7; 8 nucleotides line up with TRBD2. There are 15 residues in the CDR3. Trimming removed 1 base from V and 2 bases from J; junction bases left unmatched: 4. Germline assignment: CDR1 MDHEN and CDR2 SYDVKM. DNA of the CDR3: TGTGCCAGCAGTTTATCACGGGAGGGGGCCTACGAGCAGTACTTC. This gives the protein CASSLSREGAYEQYF. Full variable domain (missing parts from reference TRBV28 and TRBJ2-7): DVKVTQSSRYLVKRTGEKVFLECVQDMDHENMFWYRQDPGLGLRLIYFSYDVKMKEKGDIPEGYSVSREKKERFSLILESASTNQTSMYLCASSLSREGAYEQYFGPGTRLTVT.